The 9 T cell receptor beta chains below come from one sample, sequenced in a study of sequential checkpoint blockade in melanoma. Profiling relied on immunoSEQ multiplex PCR, and the TCRdb table lists in-frame clones only, not all of them. The data hold approximately 37,000 clones, with about 83% observed a single time. Sample treatment: randomized to nivolumab then ipilimumab (arm A) or the reverse (arm B). The sequencing here drew on CD8+ T cells sorted from blood (inferred from file names), taken from a patient given nivolumab and ipilimumab in sequence. These receptors were taken from a human donor with melanoma.

The rearrangement uses TRBV23-1 and TRBJ2-7; 9 bases fit TRBD1. TRBV23-1 is known as an ORF, though its function is uncertain. The CDR3 has 13 amino acids. The ends lost 8 bases at V and 2 bases at J; junction bases unmatched: 4. CDR3 in DNA: TGCGCCAGCGAGCGACAGGGGGCCTACGAGCAGTACTTC. Translating gives CASERQGAYEQYF.

J is TRBJ2-5 and V is TRBV5-6; D is perhaps TRBD1 (5 bases). V lost 0 bases and J lost 5, with 14 bases in between. The germline gives CDR1 SGHDT, CDR2 YYEEEE. The CDR3 is 15 residues long. CDR3 sequence: CASSLARVRKETQYF. The CDR3 DNA reads TGTGCCAGCAGCTTGGCCAGGGTGAGGAAGGAGACCCAGTACTTC.

The chain recombines TRBV10-3 with TRBJ2-7, with D possibly being TRBD2 (6 bases). CDR1 and CDR2 (germline): ENHRY, SYGVKD. This CDR3 contains 15 residues. Deletions cut 4 bases from V and 0 bases from J, with 13 bases between. CDR3 coding DNA: TGTGCCATCAGTGCTTCCTGGGGGGACTCCTACGAGCAGTACTTC. This codes for CAISASWGDSYEQYF.

The rearrangement uses TRBV29-1 and TRBJ2-1; D perhaps matches TRBD2 (6 bases). Germline lookup yields CDR1 SQVTM and CDR2 ANQGSEA. V was clipped by 7 bases and J by 6 bases, with 25 bases between them. The CDR3 runs 16 residues. The CDR3, as DNA: TGCAGCGCCCTCGGGACTCCACACGGGAAGTTCAATGAGCAGTTCTTC. Translated, it gives CSALGTPHGKFNEQFF.

The chain has TRBV7-8 and TRBJ1-4, with 7 bases that match TRBD1. This CDR3 has 16 amino acids. Germline V gene data show CDR1 as SGHVS and CDR2 as FQNEAQ. The J segment lost 2 bases and the V segment lost 5 bases, leaving 8 bases of the junction unmatched. This CDR3 is CASSSDRDSTNEKLFF. The CDR3, as DNA: TGTGCCAGCAGCAGTGACAGGGATTCGACTAATGAAAAACTGTTTTTT.

V and J are TRBV6-1 and TRBJ1-2; TRBD1 is a possible D gene (6 bases). Germline values: CDR1 MNHNS, CDR2 SASEGT. This CDR3 is 14 amino acids long. Trimming shortened V by 2 bases and J by 2 bases, and 9 bases separated the two germline ends. The CDR3 sequence: CASSEYQGNYGYTF. CDR3 bases: TGTGCCAGCAGTGAATACCAGGGGAACTATGGCTACACCTTC.

The rearrangement joins TRBV7-9 to TRBJ2-7; 9 bases agree with TRBD1. After removal of 5 bases from V and 6 bases from J, the junction contained 11 bases not matched to a gene. Germline V CDR1 and CDR2: SEHNR, FQNEAQ (reference sequence). The CDR3 loop spans 15 amino acids. The CDR3 nucleotides read TGTGCCAGCAGCCCAGGGACAGGGAGGGTACTCGAGCAGTACTTC. It specifies CASSPGTGRVLEQYF.

This chain uses TRBV6-1 with TRBJ2-1; D might be TRBD2 (5 bases). CDR1 is MNHNS and CDR2 is SASEGT in the germline V gene. The CDR3 runs 14 residues. Trimming took 2 bases from V and 2 from J, leaving 7 bases between them. This CDR3 reads CASSEPGTYNEQFF. Written as DNA, the CDR3 is TGTGCCAGCAGTGAACCGGGGACCTACAATGAGCAGTTCTTC.

The rearrangement uses TRBV27 and TRBJ2-7, with TRBD2 matching over 7 bases. Germline CDR1 MNHEY, CDR2 SMNVEV (reference sequence). V gave up 4 bases and J gave up 4 bases; unmatched junction bases: 13. The CDR3 totals 16 residues. In DNA form, the CDR3 reads TGTGCCAGCAGTTGGGCCTCAGGAGCGGGACGATACGAGCAGTACTTC. Its translation is CASSWASGAGRYEQYF.